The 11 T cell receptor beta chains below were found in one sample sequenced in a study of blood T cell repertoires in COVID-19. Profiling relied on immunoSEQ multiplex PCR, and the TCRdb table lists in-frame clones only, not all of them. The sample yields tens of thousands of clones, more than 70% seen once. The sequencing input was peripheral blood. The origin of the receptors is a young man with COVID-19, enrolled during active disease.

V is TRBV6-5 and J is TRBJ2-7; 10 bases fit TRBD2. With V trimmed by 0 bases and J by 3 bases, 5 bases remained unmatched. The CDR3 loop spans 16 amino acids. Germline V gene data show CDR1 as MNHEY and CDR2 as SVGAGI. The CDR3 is CASSYSPAGGYYEQYF. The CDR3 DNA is TGTGCCAGCAGTTACTCACCAGCGGGAGGGTACTACGAGCAGTACTTC.

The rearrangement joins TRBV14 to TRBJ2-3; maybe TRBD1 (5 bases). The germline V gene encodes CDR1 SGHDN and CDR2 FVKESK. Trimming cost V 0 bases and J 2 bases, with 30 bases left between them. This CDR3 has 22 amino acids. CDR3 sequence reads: CASSQDYPTRTPTWGHTDTQYF. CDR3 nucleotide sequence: TGTGCCAGCAGCCAAGATTACCCTACGCGGACACCCACGTGGGGTCACACAGATACGCAGTATTTT.

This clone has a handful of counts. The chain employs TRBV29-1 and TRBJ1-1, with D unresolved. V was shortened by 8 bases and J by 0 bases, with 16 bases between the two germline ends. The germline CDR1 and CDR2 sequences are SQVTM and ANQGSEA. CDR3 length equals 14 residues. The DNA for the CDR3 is TGCAGCACCTCCTCTGTACAGCTGAACACTGAAGCTTTCTTT. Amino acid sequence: CSTSSVQLNTEAFF.

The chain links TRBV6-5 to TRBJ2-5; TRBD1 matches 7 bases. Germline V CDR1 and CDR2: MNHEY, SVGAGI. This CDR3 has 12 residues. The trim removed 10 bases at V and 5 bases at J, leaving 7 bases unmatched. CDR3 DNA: TGTGCCACCGAGGGGGCGCGGGAGACCCAGTACTTC. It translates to CATEGARETQYF.

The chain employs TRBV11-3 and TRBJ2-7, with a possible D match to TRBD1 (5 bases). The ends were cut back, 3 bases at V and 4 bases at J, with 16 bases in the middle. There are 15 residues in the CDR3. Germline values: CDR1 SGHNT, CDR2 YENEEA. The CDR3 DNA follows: TGTGCCAGCAGCTTCAGACCGGAAGGGGCGTACGAGCAGTACTTC. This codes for CASSFRPEGAYEQYF. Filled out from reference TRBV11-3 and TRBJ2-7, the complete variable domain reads EAGVVQSPRYKIIEKKQPVAFWCNPISGHNTLYWYLQNLGQGPELLIRYENEEAVDDSQLPKDRFSAERLKGVDSTLKIQPAELGDSAVYLCASSFRPEGAYEQYFGPGTRLTVT.

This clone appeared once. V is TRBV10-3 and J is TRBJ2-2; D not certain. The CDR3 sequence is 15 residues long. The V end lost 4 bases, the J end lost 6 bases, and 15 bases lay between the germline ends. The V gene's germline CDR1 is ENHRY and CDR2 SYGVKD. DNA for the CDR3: TGTGCCATCAGTGTTAGCAAGGCCCCGTCCGGGGAGCTGTTTTTT. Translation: CAISVSKAPSGELFF.

DNA of the CDR3: TGTGCCAGCAGCTTTGGACAGGGGGACATTCAGTACTTC. Translated, it gives CASSFGQGDIQYF. The chain carries TRBV7-8 and TRBJ2-4, with 10 bases lining up with TRBD1. Trimming cost V 3 bases and J 8 bases; bases outside gene matches: 1. This CDR3 is built from 13 residues. Germline V lookup: CDR1 SGHVS, CDR2 FQNEAQ.

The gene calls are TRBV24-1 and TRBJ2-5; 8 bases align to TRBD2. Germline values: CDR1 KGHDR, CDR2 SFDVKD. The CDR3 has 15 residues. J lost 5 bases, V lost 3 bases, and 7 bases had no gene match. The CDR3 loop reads CATSDGTRVEETQYF. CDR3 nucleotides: TGTGCCACCAGTGATGGGACTAGAGTCGAGGAGACCCAGTACTTC.

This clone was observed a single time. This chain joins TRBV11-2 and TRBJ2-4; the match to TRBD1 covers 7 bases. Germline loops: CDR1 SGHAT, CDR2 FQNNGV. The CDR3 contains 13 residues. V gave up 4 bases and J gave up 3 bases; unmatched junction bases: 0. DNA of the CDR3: TGTGCCAGCAGCTACAGGGGCAAAAACATTCAGTACTTC. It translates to CASSYRGKNIQYF.

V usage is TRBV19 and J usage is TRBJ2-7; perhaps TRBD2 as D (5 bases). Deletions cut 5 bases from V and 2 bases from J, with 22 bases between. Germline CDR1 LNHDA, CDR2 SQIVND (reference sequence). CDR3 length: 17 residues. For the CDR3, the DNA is TGTGCCAGTAGTCCGCGGGTGACCGGGATCGTGGCCTACGAGCAGTACTTC. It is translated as CASSPRVTGIVAYEQYF.

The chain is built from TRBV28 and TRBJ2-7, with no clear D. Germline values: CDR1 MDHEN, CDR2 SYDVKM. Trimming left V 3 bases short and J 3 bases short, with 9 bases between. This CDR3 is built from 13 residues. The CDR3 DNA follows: TGTGCCAGCAGTTTGTACAGCAACTACGAGCAGTACTTC. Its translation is CASSLYSNYEQYF. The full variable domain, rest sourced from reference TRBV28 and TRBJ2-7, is DVKVTQSSRYLVKRTGEKVFLECVQDMDHENMFWYRQDPGLGLRLIYFSYDVKMKEKGDIPEGYSVSREKKERFSLILESASTNQTSMYLCASSLYSNYEQYFGPGTRLTVT.